This T cell receptor beta chain emerged from a study of blood T cell repertoires in COVID-19. Study-level background: PBMCs, B-cell-depleted T cells, or T cells were the source of the cDNA or gDNA that made up the material.

Symptom resolution, clearance, or two negative PCRs marked the recovered donors of Cohort 3. The junction had 4 bases not matched to a gene; V was cut back by 4 bases and J by 1 base. The germline CDR1 and CDR2 sequences are MGHDK and SYGVNS. The CDR3 loop spans 16 amino acids. Generated by immunoSEQ multiplex PCR, the TCRdb table keeps only in-frame clones and is missing some. The data hold approximately 390,000 clones, with about 83% observed a single time. The material sequenced was PBMCs or T cells enriched from blood (not recorded which). This receptor was identified in a woman between 50 and 59 years old who had recovered from COVID-19. The genes are TRBV25-1 and TRBJ2-7, with 13 nucleotides matching TRBD2. The CDR3, as DNA: TGTGCCAGCAGTGGAACGGGACTAGCGGGGTCCTACGAGCAGTACTTC. It translates to CASSGTGLAGSYEQYF.